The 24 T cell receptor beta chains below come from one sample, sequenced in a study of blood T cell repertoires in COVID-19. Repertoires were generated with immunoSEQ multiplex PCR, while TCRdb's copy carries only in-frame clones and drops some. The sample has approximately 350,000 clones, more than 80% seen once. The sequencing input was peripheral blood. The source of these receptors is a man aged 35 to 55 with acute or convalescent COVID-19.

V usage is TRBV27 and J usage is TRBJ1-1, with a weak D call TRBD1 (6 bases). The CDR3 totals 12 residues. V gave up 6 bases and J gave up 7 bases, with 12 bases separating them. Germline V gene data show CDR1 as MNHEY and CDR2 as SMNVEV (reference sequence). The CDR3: CASSQTGLEAFF. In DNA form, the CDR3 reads TGTGCCAGCAGCCAGACAGGACTTGAAGCTTTCTTT.

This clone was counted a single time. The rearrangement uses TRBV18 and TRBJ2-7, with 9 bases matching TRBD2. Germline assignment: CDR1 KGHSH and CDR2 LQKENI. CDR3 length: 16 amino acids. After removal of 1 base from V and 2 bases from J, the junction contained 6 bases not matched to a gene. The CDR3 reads CASSPLISGSAYEQYF. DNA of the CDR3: TGTGCCAGCTCACCACTTATTAGCGGGAGTGCCTACGAGCAGTACTTC. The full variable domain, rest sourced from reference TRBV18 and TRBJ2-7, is NAGVMQNPRHLVRRRGQEARLRCSPMKGHSHVYWYRQLPEEGLKFMVYLQKENIIDESGMPKERFSAEFPKEGPSILRIQQVVRGDSAAYFCASSPLISGSAYEQYFGPGTRLTVT.

CDR3 in amino acids: CASSLGAGGYGYTF. The CDR3 DNA sequence: TGTGCCAGCAGTTTAGGGGCAGGGGGCTATGGCTACACCTTC. This chain uses TRBV28 with TRBJ1-2, with 7 bases that match TRBD1. V lost 2 bases, J lost 4 bases, and 4 bases stayed unmatched. CDR3 length equals 14 residues. From germline, CDR1 is MDHEN and CDR2 SYDVKM.

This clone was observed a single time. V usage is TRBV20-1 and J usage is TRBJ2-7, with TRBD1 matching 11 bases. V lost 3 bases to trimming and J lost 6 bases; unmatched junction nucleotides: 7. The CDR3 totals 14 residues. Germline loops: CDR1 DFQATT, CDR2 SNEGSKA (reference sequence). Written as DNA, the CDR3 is TGCAGTGCTAGTTCGGACAGGGGGCATAGCGAGCAGTACTTC. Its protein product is CSASSDRGHSEQYF.

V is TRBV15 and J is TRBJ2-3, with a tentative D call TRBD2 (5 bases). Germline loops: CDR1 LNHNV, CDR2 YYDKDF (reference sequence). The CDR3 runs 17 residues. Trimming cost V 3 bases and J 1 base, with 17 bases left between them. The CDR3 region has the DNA TGTGCCACCAGCAGGGAAACTACAGCGGCGGGCACAGATACGCAGTATTTT. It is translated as CATSRETTAAGTDTQYF.

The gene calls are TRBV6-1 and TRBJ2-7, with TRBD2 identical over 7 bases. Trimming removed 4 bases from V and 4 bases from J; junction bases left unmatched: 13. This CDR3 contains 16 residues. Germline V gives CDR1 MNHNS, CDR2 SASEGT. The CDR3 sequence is CASSALVPSGIYEQYF. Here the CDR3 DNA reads TGTGCCAGCAGTGCCCTGGTACCCAGCGGGATTTACGAGCAGTACTTC.

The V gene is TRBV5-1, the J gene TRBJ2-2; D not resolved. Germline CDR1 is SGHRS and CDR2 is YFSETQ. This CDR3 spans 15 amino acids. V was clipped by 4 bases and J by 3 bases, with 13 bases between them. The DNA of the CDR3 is TGCGCCAGCAGCATTGGATCCGGAGACACCGGGGAGCTGTTTTTT. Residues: CASSIGSGDTGELFF.

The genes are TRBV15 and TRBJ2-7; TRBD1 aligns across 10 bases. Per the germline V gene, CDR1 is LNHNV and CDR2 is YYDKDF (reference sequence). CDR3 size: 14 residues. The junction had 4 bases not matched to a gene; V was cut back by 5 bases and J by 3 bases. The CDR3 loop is CATSPGTGDYEQYF. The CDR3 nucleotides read TGTGCCACCAGCCCCGGGACAGGGGACTACGAGCAGTACTTC.

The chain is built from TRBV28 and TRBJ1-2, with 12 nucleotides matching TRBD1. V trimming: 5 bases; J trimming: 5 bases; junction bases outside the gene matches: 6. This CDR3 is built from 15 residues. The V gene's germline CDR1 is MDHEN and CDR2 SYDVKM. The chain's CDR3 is CASSSGTGGGYGYTF. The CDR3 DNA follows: TGTGCCAGCAGTAGCGGGACAGGGGGCGGTTATGGCTACACCTTC.

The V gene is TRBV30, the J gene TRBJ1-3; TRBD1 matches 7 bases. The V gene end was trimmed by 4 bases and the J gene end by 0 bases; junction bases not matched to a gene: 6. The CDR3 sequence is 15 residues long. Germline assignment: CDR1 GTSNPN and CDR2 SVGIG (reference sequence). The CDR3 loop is CAWTRDSFSGNTIYF. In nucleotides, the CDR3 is TGTGCCTGGACCCGGGACAGTTTCTCTGGAAACACCATATATTTT.

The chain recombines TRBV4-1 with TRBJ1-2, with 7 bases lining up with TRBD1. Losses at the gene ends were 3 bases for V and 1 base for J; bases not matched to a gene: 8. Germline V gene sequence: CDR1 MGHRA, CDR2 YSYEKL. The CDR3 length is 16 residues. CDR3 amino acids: CASSQPLTGINYGYTF. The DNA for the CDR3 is TGCGCCAGCAGCCAGCCCTTGACAGGGATTAACTATGGCTACACCTTC.

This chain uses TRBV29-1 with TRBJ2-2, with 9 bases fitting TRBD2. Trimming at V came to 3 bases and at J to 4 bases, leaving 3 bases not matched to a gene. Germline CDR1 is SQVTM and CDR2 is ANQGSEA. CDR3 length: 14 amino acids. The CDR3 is CSVDSSGSTGELFF. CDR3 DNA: TGCAGCGTTGACAGTAGCGGGAGCACCGGGGAGCTGTTTTTT.

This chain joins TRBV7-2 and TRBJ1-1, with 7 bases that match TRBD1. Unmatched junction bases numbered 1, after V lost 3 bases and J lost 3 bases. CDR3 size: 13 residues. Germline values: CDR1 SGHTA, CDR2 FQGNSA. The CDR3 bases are TGTGCCAGCAGCTTTACAGGGGACACTGAAGCTTTCTTT. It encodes CASSFTGDTEAFF.

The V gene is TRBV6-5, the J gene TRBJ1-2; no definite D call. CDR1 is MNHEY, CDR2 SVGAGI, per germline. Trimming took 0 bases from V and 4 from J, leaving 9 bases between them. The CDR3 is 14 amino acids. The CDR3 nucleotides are TGTGCCAGCAGTTACTCGAGTCGTTTCTATGGCTACACCTTC. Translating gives CASSYSSRFYGYTF.

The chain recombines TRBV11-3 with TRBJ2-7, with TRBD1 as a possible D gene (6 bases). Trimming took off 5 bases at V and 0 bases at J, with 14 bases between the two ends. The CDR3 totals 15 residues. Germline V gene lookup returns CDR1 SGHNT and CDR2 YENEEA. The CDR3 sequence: CASSLQGSSSYEQYF. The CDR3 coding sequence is TGTGCCAGCAGCCTACAGGGATCGAGCTCCTACGAGCAGTACTTC. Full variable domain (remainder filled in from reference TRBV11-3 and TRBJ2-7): EAGVVQSPRYKIIEKKQPVAFWCNPISGHNTLYWYLQNLGQGPELLIRYENEEAVDDSQLPKDRFSAERLKGVDSTLKIQPAELGDSAVYLCASSLQGSSSYEQYFGPGTRLTVT.

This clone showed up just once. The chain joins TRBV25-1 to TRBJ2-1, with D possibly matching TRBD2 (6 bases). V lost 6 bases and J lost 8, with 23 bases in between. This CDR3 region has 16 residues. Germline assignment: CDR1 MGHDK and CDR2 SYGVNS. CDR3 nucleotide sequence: TGTGCCAGCAGGCCCCCGCCGGGGGAGGAGGGCGATGAGCAGTTCTTC. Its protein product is CASRPPPGEEGDEQFF.

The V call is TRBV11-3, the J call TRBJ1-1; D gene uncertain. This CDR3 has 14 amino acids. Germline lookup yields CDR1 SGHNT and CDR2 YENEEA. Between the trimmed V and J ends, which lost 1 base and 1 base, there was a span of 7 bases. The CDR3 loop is CASSLGPGNTEAFF. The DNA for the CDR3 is TGTGCCAGCAGCTTAGGCCCAGGGAACACTGAAGCTTTCTTT.

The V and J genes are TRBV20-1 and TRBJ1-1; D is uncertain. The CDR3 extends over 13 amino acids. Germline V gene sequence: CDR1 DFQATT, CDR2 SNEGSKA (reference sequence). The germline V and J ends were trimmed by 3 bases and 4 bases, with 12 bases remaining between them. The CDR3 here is CSASEVRGTEAFF. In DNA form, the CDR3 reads TGCAGTGCTAGTGAGGTCAGAGGCACTGAAGCTTTCTTT.

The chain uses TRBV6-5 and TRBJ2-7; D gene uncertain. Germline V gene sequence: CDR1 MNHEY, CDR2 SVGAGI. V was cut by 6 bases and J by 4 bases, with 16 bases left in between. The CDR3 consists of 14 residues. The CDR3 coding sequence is TGTGCCAGCAGAAACCCCAGCGCTGGTTACGAGCAGTACTTC. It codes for CASRNPSAGYEQYF.

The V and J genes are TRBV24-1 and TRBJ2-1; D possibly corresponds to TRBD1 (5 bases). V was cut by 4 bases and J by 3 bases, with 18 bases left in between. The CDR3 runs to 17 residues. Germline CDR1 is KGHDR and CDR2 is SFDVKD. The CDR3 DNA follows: TGTGCCACCAGTGACTTTTTCTTGGCAGGGATCTACAATGAGCAGTTCTTC. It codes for CATSDFFLAGIYNEQFF.

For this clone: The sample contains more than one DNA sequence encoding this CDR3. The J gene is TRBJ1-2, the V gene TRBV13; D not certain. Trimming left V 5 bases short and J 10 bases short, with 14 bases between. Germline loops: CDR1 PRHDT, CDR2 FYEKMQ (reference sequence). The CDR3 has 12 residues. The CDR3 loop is CASSHGKQNYTF. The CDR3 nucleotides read TGTGCCAGCAGCCACGGGAAACAGAACTACACCTTC.

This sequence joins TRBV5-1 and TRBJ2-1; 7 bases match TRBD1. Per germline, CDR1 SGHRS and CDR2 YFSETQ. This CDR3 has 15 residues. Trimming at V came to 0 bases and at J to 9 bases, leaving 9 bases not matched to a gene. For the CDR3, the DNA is TGCGCCAGCAGCTTGGCAGGGGGTCTATCGGGTGAGCAGTTCTTC. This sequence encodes CASSLAGGLSGEQFF.

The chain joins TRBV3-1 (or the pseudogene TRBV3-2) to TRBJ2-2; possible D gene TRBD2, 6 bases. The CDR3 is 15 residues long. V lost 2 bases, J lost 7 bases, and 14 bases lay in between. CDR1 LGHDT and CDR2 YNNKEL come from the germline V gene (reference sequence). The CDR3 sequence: CASSQPGGGIGELFF. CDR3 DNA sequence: TGTGCCAGCAGCCAACCAGGCGGAGGGATCGGGGAGCTGTTTTTT.

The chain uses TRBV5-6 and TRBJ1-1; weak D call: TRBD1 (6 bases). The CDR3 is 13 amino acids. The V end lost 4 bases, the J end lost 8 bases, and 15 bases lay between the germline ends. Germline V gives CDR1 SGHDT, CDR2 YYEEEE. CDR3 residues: CASSPTNREEAFF. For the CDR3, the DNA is TGTGCCAGCAGCCCTACTAACAGGGAAGAAGCTTTCTTT. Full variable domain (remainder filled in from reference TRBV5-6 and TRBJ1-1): DAGVTQSPTHLIKTRGQQVTLRCSPKSGHDTVSWYQQALGQGPQFIFQYYEEEERQRGNFPDRFSGHQFPNYSSELNVNALLLGDSALYLCASSPTNREEAFFGQGTRLTVV.